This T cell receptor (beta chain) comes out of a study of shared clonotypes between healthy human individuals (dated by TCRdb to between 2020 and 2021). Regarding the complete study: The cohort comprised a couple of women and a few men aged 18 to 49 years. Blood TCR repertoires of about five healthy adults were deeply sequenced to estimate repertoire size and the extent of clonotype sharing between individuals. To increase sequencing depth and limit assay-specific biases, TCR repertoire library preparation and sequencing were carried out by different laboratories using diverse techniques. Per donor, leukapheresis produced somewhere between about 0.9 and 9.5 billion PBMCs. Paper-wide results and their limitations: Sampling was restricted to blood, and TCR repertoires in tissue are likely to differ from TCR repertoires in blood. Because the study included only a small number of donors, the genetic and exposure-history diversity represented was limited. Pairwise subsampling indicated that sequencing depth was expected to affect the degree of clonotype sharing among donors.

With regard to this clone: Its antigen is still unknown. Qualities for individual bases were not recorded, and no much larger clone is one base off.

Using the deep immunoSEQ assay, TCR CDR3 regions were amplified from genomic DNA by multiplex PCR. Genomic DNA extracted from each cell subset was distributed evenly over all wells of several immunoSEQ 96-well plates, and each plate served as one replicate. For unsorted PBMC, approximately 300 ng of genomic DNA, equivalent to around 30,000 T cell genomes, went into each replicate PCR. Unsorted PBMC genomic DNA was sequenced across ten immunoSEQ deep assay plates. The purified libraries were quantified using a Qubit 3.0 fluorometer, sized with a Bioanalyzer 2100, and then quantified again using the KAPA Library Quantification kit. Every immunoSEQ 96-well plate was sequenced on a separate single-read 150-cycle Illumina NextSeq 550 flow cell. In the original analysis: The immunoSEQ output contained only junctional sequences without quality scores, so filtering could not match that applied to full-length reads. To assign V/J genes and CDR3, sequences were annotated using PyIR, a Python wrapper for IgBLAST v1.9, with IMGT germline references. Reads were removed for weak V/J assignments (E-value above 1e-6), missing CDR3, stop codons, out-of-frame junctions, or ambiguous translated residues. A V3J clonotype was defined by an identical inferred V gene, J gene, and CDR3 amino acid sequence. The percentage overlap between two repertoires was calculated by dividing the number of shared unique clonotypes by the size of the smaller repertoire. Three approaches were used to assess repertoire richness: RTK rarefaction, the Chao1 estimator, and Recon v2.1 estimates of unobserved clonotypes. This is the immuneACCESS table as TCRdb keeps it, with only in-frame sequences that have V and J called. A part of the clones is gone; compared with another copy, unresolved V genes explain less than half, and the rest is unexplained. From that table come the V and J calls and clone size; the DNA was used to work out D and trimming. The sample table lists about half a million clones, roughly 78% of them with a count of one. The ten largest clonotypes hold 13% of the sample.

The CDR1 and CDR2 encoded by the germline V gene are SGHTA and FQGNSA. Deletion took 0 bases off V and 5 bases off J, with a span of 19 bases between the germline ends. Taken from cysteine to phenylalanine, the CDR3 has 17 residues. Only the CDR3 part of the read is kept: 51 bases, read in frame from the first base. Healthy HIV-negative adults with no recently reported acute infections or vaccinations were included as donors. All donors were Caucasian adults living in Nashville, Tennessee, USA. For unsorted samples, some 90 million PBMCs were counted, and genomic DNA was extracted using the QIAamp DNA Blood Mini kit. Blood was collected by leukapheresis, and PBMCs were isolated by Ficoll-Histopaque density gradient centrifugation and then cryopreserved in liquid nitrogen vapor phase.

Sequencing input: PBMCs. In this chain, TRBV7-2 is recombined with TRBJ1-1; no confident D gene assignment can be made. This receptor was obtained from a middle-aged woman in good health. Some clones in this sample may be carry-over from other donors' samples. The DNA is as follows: TGTGCCAGCAGCTTAGCGGGATCTTCCGGCTTACGGACTGAAGCTTTCTTT. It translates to CASSLAGSSGLRTEAFF.